The subject of this entry is one T cell receptor (beta chain). No antigen is known for it. No base quality information exists; no much larger clone differs at one position. Trimming at the junction amounts to 0 bases on V and 4 bases on J, and the germline ends lie 12 bases apart. CDR1 and CDR2 were assigned from the germline V gene as SGHDN and FVKESK. From the cysteine up to the phenylalanine, the CDR3 has a length of 15 residues. Only the CDR3 DNA stays, 45 bases, in frame from base 1. The data are from a study of blood T cell repertoires in COVID-19 (dated by TCRdb to the early 2020s). About the investigation overall: Samples covering the acute and convalescent phases of COVID-19 were provided by collaborators in the United States, Italy and Spain. Deeply sampled blood TCRbeta repertoires from subjects exposed to, actively infected with, or recovered from COVID-19 were included in the dataset. The samples were drawn from the first 160 participants of the ongoing ImmuneRACE study and from 1,254 subjects provided by 6 global collaborators. The material from the prospective study consisted of cDNA or gDNA derived from T cells, B-cell-depleted T cells, or PBMCs. Where available, HLA class I and class II types were obtained from metadata supplied by the sample provider rather than from assay-based typing. Sample metadata almost always included a de-identified subject ID, COVID-19 status, age in years and sex. The repertoires were released in a freely available public database meant as a resource for research on the immune response to SARS-CoV-2.

Broad study findings and their caveats: Clinical and demographic metadata were provided uncurated, with the amount varying by source and participant.

TCRbeta CDR3 regions were amplified from genomic DNA by means of the immunoSEQ Assay, a bias-controlled multiplex PCR. The authors' analysis ran thus. Within the assay, amplification of reference gene primers was used to estimate how many nucleated cells each sample contained. To quantify the absolute abundance of each unique TCRbeta CDR3 rearrangement, sequence reads were collapsed and filtered. For each sample, productive Simpson clonality was calculated as the square root of Simpson's diversity index over productive rearrangements. The source is immuneACCESS, and TCRdb retained only in-frame sequences with V and J called. Part of the clones is not carried over; for the studies checked, unresolved V genes explain less than half of this, and the remainder is unexplained. V, J and clone size reflect that table, while D and trimming were determined from the DNA. The sample table holds hundreds of thousands of clones, of which about 85% were seen once. The top ten clonotypes cover 13% of the sample.

Each collaborating institution followed its own protocols to collect whole blood in K2EDTA tubes. For TCRbeta analysis, collaborators shipped samples as frozen whole blood, isolated PBMCs, or DNA extracted from either of those sample types. The V and J genes are TRBV14 and TRBJ1-2; confidence is insufficient to name the D gene. The sequenced material came from peripheral blood. The TCR sequence derives from a human donor in a cohort sampled during active COVID-19. The bases read TGTGCCAGCAGCCAAGACCCTATGGGCCTCTATGGCTACACCTTC. Its protein is CASSQDPMGLYGYTF.